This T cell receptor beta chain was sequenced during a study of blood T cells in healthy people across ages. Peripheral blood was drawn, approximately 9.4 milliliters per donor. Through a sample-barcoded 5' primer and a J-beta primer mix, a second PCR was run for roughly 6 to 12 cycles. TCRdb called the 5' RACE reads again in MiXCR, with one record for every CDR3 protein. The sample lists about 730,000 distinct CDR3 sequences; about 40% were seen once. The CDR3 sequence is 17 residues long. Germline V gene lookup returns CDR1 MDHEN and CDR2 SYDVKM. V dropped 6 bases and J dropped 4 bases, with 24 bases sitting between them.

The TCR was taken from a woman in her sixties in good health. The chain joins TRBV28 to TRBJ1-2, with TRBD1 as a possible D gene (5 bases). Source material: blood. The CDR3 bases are TGTGCCAGCAGATCTGGGGGGGTGGGCCGATTGAGCTATGGCTACACCTTC. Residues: CASRSGGVGRLSYGYTF.